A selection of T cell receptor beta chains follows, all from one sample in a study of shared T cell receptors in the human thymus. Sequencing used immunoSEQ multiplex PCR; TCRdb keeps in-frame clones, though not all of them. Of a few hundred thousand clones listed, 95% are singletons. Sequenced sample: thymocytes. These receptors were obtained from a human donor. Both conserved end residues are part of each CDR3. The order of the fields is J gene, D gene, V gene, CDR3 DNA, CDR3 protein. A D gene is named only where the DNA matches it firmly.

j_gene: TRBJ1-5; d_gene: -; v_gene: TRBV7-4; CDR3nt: TGTGCCAGCAGCCTCGACAGCCATCAGCCCCAGCATTTT; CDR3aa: CASSLDSHQPQHF
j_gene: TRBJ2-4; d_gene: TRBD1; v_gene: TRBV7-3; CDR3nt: TGTGCCAGCAGCTTAGAGGGTGGATCGGGACAGGGGCCACCTCTAGCCAAAAACATTCAGTACTTC; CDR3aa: CASSLEGGSGQGPPLAKNIQYF
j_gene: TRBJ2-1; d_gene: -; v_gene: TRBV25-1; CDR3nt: TGTGCCAGCAGTGAATTCGGGCGGCCCTACTACAATGAGCAGTTCTTC; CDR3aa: CASSEFGRPYYNEQFF
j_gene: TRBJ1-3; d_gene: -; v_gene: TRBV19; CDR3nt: TGTGCCAGTAGTAGGGTCCAGACCTCGCCTAACTCTGGAAACACCATATATTTT; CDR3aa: CASSRVQTSPNSGNTIYF
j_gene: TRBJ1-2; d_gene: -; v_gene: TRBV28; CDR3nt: TGTGCCAGCAGCCCGCTCGGCAGGGTCTATGGCTACACCTTC; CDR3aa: CASSPLGRVYGYTF
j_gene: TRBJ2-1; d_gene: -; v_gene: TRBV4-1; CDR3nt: TGCGCCAGCAGCCAGAGGGGACTTAACAATGAGCAGTTCTTC; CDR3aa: CASSQRGLNNEQFF
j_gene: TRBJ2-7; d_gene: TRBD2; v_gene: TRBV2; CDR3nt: TGTGCCACGAGCGGGACTAGCGTTTACGAGCAGTACTTC; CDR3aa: CATSGTSVYEQYF
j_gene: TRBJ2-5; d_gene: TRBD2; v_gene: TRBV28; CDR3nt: TGTGCCAGCACCCCCGGGACTAGCGGGGGAGGATGGGGGGAGACCCAGTACTTC; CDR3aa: CASTPGTSGGGWGETQYF
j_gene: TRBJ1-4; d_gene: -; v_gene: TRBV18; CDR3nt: TGTGCCAGCTCACCGCGCGACAGCTGGGGTAATGAAAAACTGTTTTTT; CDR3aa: CASSPRDSWGNEKLFF
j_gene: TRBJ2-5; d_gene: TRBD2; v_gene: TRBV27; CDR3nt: TGTGCCAGCAGTTTAAGGACTAGCGGGAGGCAAGAGACCCAGTACTTC; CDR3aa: CASSLRTSGRQETQYF
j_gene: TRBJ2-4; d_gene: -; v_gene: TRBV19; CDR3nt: TGTGCCAGTAGGGGTCGTAGGGAGGGGGCCTCCAAAAACATTCAGTACTTC; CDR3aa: CASRGRREGASKNIQYF
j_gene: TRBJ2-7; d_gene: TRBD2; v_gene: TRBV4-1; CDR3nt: TGCGCCAGCAGCCAGTCCTCTCGGAGGCGGGAGGGCCGTTACGAGCAGTACTTC; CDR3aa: CASSQSSRRREGRYEQYF
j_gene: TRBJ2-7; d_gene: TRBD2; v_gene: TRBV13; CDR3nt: TGTGCCAGCAGCTTAACCCTTCCCGGGACTAGCGGGAGGGCCCGGTACGAGCAGTACTTC; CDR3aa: CASSLTLPGTSGRARYEQYF